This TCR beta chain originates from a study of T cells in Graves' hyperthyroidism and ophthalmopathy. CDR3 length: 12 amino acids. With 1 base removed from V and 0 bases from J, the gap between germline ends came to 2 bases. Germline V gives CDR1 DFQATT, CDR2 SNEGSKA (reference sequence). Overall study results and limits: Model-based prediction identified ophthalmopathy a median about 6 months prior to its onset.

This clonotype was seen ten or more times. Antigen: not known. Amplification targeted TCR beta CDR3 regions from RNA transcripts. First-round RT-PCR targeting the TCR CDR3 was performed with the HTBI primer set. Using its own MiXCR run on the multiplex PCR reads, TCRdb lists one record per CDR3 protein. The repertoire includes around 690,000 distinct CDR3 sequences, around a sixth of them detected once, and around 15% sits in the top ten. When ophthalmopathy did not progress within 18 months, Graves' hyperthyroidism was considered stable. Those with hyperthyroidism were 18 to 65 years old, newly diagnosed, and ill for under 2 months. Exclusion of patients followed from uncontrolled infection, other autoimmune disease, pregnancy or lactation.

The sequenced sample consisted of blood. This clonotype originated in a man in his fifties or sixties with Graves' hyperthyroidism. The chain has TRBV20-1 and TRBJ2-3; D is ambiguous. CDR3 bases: TGCAGTGCTAGAGTAAGCACAGATACGCAGTATTTT. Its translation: CSARVSTDTQYF.